This record covers a single TCR beta chain. The germline V and J ends were trimmed by 6 bases and 8 bases, with 13 bases remaining between them. The CDR3 sequence is 12 residues long. Germline V gives CDR1 MDHEN, CDR2 SYDVKM. This sample was taken from a study of control samples from healthy donors and cancer patients. Clones were read by immunoSEQ multiplex PCR, and TCRdb kept only the in-frame ones, dropping some. The sample lists about 120,000 clones, about 93% occurring once. This chain links TRBV28 with TRBJ1-2, with unresolved D. Sequenced material: PBMCs. The origin of this receptor is a man aged 45 to 65 with head and neck cancer. CDR3 residues: CASRHSAGGYTF. In nucleotides, the CDR3 is TGTGCCAGCAGACATTCAGCAGGAGGCTACACCTTC.